A selection of T cell receptor beta chains follows, all from one sample in a study of blood T cell repertoires in COVID-19. Using immunoSEQ multiplex PCR, the repertoire was profiled, and TCRdb retains in-frame clones only, with some absent. The repertoire includes around 120,000 clones, around four fifths of them detected once, and 5.9% sits in the top ten. Sequencing used peripheral blood. The receptors were sampled from an elderly man with active or convalescent COVID-19. The CDR3 runs from the conserved cysteine through the conserved F or W. A D gene is named only where the DNA matches it firmly. The listing skips clone size in some rows; elsewhere it reads once, few, many or a size class.

clone_size j_call v_call d_call cdr3_nt cdr3_aa
. TRBJ2-7 TRBV5-1 TRBD1 TGCGCCAGCAGCTTGGTGACAGGGGACTACGAGCAGTACTTC CASSLVTGDYEQYF
once TRBJ1-1 TRBV19 TRBD1 TGTGCCAGTAGGACTCCCGCCACCGACAGGGAGAACACTGAAGCTTTCTTT CASRTPATDRENTEAFF
. TRBJ1-2 TRBV3-1/TRBV3-2 . TGTGCCAGCAGCCGAGACAGTTATGGCTACACCTTC CASSRDSYGYTF
. TRBJ2-1 TRBV7-2 . TGTGCCAGCAGCTCAGGACAGTCCTCCTACAATGAGCAGTTCTTC CASSSGQSSYNEQFF
. TRBJ1-6 TRBV9 . TGTGCCAGCAGCACAGACGGACAGACAAATTCACCCCTCCACTTT CASSTDGQTNSPLHF
. TRBJ2-7 TRBV7-9 . TGTGCCAGCAGCAGTAGAAACAGGGTCCACGAGCAGTACTTC CASSSRNRVHEQYF
few TRBJ1-5 TRBV11-3 . TGTGCCAGCAGCTTAGATCCGACGGAAAGGGGGTGGAATCAGCCCCAGCATTTT CASSLDPTERGWNQPQHF
few TRBJ2-1 TRBV9 TRBD2 TGTGCCAGCAGCCCTAGCGGGGGGGCCATGGATGAGCAGTTCTTC CASSPSGGAMDEQFF
. TRBJ1-3 TRBV30 . TGTGCCTGGGGGAGGGGAGGTGGAAACACCATATATTTT CAWGRGGGNTIYF
. TRBJ2-5 TRBV6-2/TRBV6-3 . TGTGCCAGCAGTTACCGGGTGGGAGCGGAGACCCAGTACTTC CASSYRVGAETQYF
. TRBJ2-5 TRBV7-2 TRBD2 TGTGCCAGCAGCTTATACGGGGGGGCCGCTGAGACCCAGTACTTC CASSLYGGAAETQYF
. TRBJ1-1 TRBV7-8 . TGTGCCAGCAGCCGAGACAGGAACACTGAAGCTTTCTTT CASSRDRNTEAFF
once TRBJ1-2 TRBV27 . TGTGCCAGCAGTTTTTCATGGACACACCAGGGATATGGCTACACCTTC CASSFSWTHQGYGYTF
once TRBJ1-6 TRBV5-5 TRBD1 TGTGCCAGCAGCTTGGTTAAGGGGGCAAAGGGTTCACCCCTCCACTTT CASSLVKGAKGSPLHF
few TRBJ1-2 TRBV18 . TGTGCCAGCTCACTGGACAGAGGGTTGGGGTATGGCTACACCTTC CASSLDRGLGYGYTF
. TRBJ2-2 TRBV14 . TGTGCCAGCAGCCAAGATCCCAGGGAGGTAAACACCGGGGAGCTGTTTTTT CASSQDPREVNTGELFF
. TRBJ2-1 TRBV6-5 . TGTGCCAGCACCATAGGAGGGTGGGTCGGTGAGCAGTTCTTC CASTIGGWVGEQFF
. TRBJ2-7 TRBV5-8 TRBD2 TGTGCCAGCAGCCCCCGGGAGGGTATATACGAGCAGTACTTC CASSPREGIYEQYF
. TRBJ2-1 TRBV10-3 TRBD1 TGTGCCATCAGACAAGGACAGGGCCCCTACAATGAGCAGTTCTTC CAIRQGQGPYNEQFF
. TRBJ2-2 TRBV7-9 TRBD1 TGTGCCAGCAGCCGGACAGGGGACACCGGGGAGCTGTTTTTT CASSRTGDTGELFF
. TRBJ1-2 TRBV7-2 . TGTGCCAGCAGCCTCAGGGAAGGAGGCTACACCTTC CASSLREGGYTF
. TRBJ2-1 TRBV28 . TGTGCCAGCAGTTTTCCGAGCTCCTACAATGAGCAGTTCTTC CASSFPSSYNEQFF
. TRBJ1-1 TRBV5-4 . TGTGCCAGCAGCTTGGCCCCAGGGAGGACTGAAGCTTTCTTT CASSLAPGRTEAFF
. TRBJ1-1 TRBV5-3 . TGTGCCAGAAGCTTTTTGGGGCCGAACACTGAAGCTTTCTTT CARSFLGPNTEAFF
. TRBJ1-5 TRBV28 . TGTGCCAGCAGCCGACCAGGGTTTGGGAATCAGCCCCAGCATTTT CASSRPGFGNQPQHF
. TRBJ1-1 TRBV7-9 . TGTGCCAGCAGCCTGGACAGTTATGGCGTTGAAGCTTTCTTT CASSLDSYGVEAFF
. TRBJ1-1 TRBV5-1 . TGCGCCAGCAGCTTGGGGGGCGGTATTGAAGCTTTCTTT CASSLGGGIEAFF
. TRBJ2-3 TRBV14 . TGTGCCAGCAGCCCTATCCAAAGCACAGATACGCAGTATTTT CASSPIQSTDTQYF
. TRBJ2-1 TRBV28 TRBD2 TGTGCCAGCAGTGCCAGCCCCCTTAGCGGGGGGTCCCTAGGGAATGAACAGTTCTTC CASSASPLSGGSLGNEQFF
. TRBJ2-6 TRBV2 . TGTGCCAGCAGGGCAAACTCGGGAAGTTCGGACGTCCTGACTTTC CASRANSGSSDVLTF
once TRBJ1-3 TRBV6-2/TRBV6-3 TRBD1 TGTGCCAGCAGTTCCCCGCTCGGACAGGGCGGAAACACCATATATTTT CASSSPLGQGGNTIYF
. TRBJ1-1 TRBV6-1 . TGTGCCAGCAGTGAACGAGGGACTTGGGTGGGCACTGAAGCTTTCTTT CASSERGTWVGTEAFF
. TRBJ1-5 TRBV11-2 TRBD1 TGTGCCAGCAGCTCCGGGACAGGACATCAGCCCCAGCATTTT CASSSGTGHQPQHF
. TRBJ2-3 TRBV7-2 TRBD1 TGTGCCAGCAGCTTACAGACAGGGAGCACAGATACGCAGTATTTT CASSLQTGSTDTQYF
. TRBJ1-2 TRBV29-1 TRBD1 TGCAGCGTTGGACAGGGGTTTCGCTACACCTTC CSVGQGFRYTF
. TRBJ1-4 TRBV28 . TGTGCCAGCAGGGGGGCCTCTAATGAAAAACTGTTTTTT CASRGASNEKLFF
. TRBJ1-1 TRBV5-1 TRBD1 TGCGCCAGCAGCTCCGGGACAGGGGTCAGGAACACTGAAGCTTTCTTT CASSSGTGVRNTEAFF
once TRBJ1-2 TRBV18 . TGTGCCAGCTCACCGGGGGCTCCTTATGGCTACACCTTC CASSPGAPYGYTF
. TRBJ1-6 TRBV9 . TGTGCCAGCAGCGTAGAGGATGAGGCCGATGGCCACTTT CASSVEDEADGHF
. TRBJ1-3 TRBV5-4 . TGTGCCAGCAGCTTGGATCAGGGAAGAATTGGAAACACCATATATTTT CASSLDQGRIGNTIYF
. TRBJ2-5 TRBV7-3 TRBD1 TGTGCCAGCAGCTTACGACCACCCGGACAGGGTACGACCCAGTACTTC CASSLRPPGQGTTQYF
few TRBJ1-5 TRBV24-1 . TGTGCCACCAGTGACCCGACAGAGGGCAATCAGCCCCAGCATTTT CATSDPTEGNQPQHF
. TRBJ2-2 TRBV6-5 . TGTGCCAGCAGTTTAGGTTCGGGGGTGAACACCGGGGAGCTGTTTTTT CASSLGSGVNTGELFF
few TRBJ1-1 TRBV18 . TGTGCCAGCTCAGCGGACAGCCGGAACACTGAAGCTTTCTTT CASSADSRNTEAFF
. TRBJ1-6 TRBV7-2 . TGTGCCAGCAGCTTATTGGATGGCTCGGGGTCACCCCTCCACTTT CASSLLDGSGSPLHF
. TRBJ1-5 TRBV7-2 . TGTGCCAGCAGCCTCCGAGGTAAAGCGCGACATTTT CASSLRGKARHF
. TRBJ2-7 TRBV2 . TGTGCCAGCAGAATATACTACGAGCAGTACTTC CASRIYYEQYF
. TRBJ2-7 TRBV23-1 . TGCGCCAGCAGTCCCTACGCTCCGACAGGCAAATTCTACGAGCAGTACTTC CASSPYAPTGKFYEQYF
few TRBJ1-5 TRBV30 . TGTGCCTGGAGCCCGACAGTCGGGGGTCAGCCCCAGCATTTT CAWSPTVGGQPQHF
once TRBJ1-2 TRBV4-1 TRBD1 TGCGCCAGCAGCCAGGGACAGGGAGTCTATGGCTACACCTTC CASSQGQGVYGYTF
. TRBJ2-5 TRBV7-2 TRBD1 TGTGCCAGCAGCCCCTTTGGGACAGGGCAAGAGACCCAGTACTTC CASSPFGTGQETQYF
. TRBJ1-5 TRBV12-3/TRBV12-4 . TGTGCCAGCAGTTTAGGTCAGAATCAGCCCCAGCATTTT CASSLGQNQPQHF
. TRBJ2-2 TRBV9 . TGTGCCAGCAGCGTAGTCGTGGGGACAAACACCGGGGAGCTGTTTTTT CASSVVVGTNTGELFF
many TRBJ2-2 TRBV4-1 TRBD2 TGCGCCAGCAGCCAAGCTCTAGCGGGGGGGCCCACCGGGGAGCTGTTTTTT CASSQALAGGPTGELFF
. TRBJ2-5 TRBV5-1 TRBD2 TGCGCCAGCAGCTTAGTACTAGCGGGGGGCCTTGAGACCCAGTACTTC CASSLVLAGGLETQYF